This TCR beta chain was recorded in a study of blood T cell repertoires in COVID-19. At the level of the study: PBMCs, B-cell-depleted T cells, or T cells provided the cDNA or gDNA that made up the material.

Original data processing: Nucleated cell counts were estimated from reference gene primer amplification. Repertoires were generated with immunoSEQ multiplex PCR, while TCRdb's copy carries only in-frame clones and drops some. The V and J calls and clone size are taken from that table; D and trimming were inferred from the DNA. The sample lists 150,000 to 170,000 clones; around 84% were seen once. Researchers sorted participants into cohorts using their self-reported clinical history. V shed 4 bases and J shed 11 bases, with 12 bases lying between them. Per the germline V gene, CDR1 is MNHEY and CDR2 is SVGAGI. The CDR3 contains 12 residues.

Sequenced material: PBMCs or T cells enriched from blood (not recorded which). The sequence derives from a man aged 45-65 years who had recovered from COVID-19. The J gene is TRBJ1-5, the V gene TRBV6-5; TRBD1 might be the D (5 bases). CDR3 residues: CASSSPGMAQHF. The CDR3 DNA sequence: TGTGCCAGCAGTTCCCCAGGGATGGCCCAGCATTTT.